The text below deals with one T cell receptor (beta chain). The sample originates from a study of cytomegalovirus exposure and HLA in healthy donors. Primers for the PCR totalled 60 Vbeta and 13 Jbeta. The data were produced by immunoSEQ multiplex PCR, yet TCRdb's version contains in-frame clones alone and is incomplete. This sample has 120,000 or so clones, with around 85% found just once. Germline-derived CDR1 and CDR2 are SGDLS and YYNGEE. The CDR3 covers 15 residues. Trimming pared 1 base from V and 4 bases from J, leaving 12 bases between. Sequenced: PBMCs. The TCR originated in a man aged 30-40 years in good health and CMV-seronegative. The J gene is TRBJ1-3, the V gene TRBV9, with D possibly matching TRBD1 (6 bases). The CDR3 region has the DNA TGTGCCAGCAGCGTACAGGCGGGGGCCGGAAACACCATATATTTT. Translation gives CASSVQAGAGNTIYF.